This T cell receptor (beta chain) was recorded in a study of cytomegalovirus exposure and HLA in healthy donors. As for the study in general: Across more than 350 genotyped donors, over 70% landed in the Caucasian-associated ancestry cluster.

Trimming took off 10 bases at V and 2 bases at J, with 10 bases between the two ends. Germline V gene data show CDR1 as SGDLS and CDR2 as YYNGEE. The CDR3 contains 11 residues. The study's findings and limits: As was reported, the HLA-A and HLA-B alleles of most subjects were accurately predicted from TCR beta sequences. A later analysis linked a missense variant in DCLRE1C to the trimming of TCR beta V and J genes. Being productive about 87% or about 30% of the time was typical of most TCR beta V segments in an earlier analysis.

This clone was detected only a few times. Its target is not known. The PCR ran on 60 Vbeta and 13 Jbeta primers. TCRdb's table, derived via immunoSEQ multiplex PCR, lists solely in-frame clones and lacks some. This table holds roughly 130,000 clones, roughly 68% found once. The V and J genes are TRBV9 and TRBJ2-7; unclear D gene. Sequencing used PBMCs. The sequence came from a woman in her forties or fifties in good health and CMV-seropositive. Here the CDR3 DNA reads TGTGCCCTCCCGTGGCCCTACGAGCAGTACTTC. Amino acid sequence: CALPWPYEQYF.